This T cell receptor (beta chain) was recorded in a study of blood T cell repertoires in COVID-19. Per the original methods: Counts of nucleated cells, estimated from reference gene primer amplification, were obtained. TCRdb's table, derived via immunoSEQ multiplex PCR, lists solely in-frame clones and lacks some. V, J and clone size are taken as reported in that table, and D and trimming were inferred from the DNA itself. The sample yields around 290,000 clones, about 87% seen once. With regard to this clone: The same CDR3 can be traced to other DNA sequences in this sample.

This CDR3 contains 13 residues. Germline V CDR1 and CDR2: MNHEY, SVGEGT. V lost 1 base and J 1 base, leaving 5 bases between the germline ends. This TCR was sampled from a woman aged 45-65 years who had recovered from COVID-19. V is TRBV6-2 or TRBV6-3 and J is TRBJ2-7; maybe TRBD1 (5 bases). Sequencing was performed on peripheral blood. The chain's CDR3 is CASSYWTSYEQYF. The CDR3 DNA follows: TGTGCCAGCAGTTACTGGACATCCTACGAGCAGTACTTC.